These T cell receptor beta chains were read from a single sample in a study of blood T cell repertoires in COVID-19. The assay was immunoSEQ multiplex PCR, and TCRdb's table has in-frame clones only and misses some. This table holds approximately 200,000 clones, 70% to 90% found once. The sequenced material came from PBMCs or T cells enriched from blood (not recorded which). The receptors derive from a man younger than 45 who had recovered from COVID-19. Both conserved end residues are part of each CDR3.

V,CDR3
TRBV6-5,CASTLRQPQHF
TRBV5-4,CASSFLFRGTAQETQYF
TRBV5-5,CASSFGGLLEQYF
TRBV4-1,CASSHPMGLAGGRREQYF
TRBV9,CASSHPRDRDSYEQYF
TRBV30,CACQIAGGPGNEQFF
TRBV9,CASSVGQGARQETQYF
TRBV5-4,CASSQQTGREQYF
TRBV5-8,CASTTSNREPTGNTIYF
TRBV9,CASSPRSSSYEQYF
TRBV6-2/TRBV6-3,CASSYSRLAGYEQYF
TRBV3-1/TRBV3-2,CASSHTGGTNEKLFF
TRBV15,CATSTDLAGGDEQYF
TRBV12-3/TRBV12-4,CASSFRGDYEQYF
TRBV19,CASRSSGTGLGNQPQHF
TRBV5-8,CASSQLTGLEKLFF
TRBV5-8,CASSSDRVTGYTF
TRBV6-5,CASRGGFNTEAFF
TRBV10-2,CASSAGQGAEKLFF
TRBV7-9,CASSLEHNPYEQYF
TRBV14,CASSQVDRGAGNTIYF
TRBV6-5,CASSSGQGKDNEQFF
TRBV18,CASSPTGAGEDTQYF
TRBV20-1,CSASFAGGRETQYF
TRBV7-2,CASSRRQGGASGNTIYF
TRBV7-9,CASSLSSYEQYF
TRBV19,CASSPSGQETQYF
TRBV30,CAWTSVSDEQYF
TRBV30,CAWSVVRFYNSPLHF
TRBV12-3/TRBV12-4,CASIGQLGQPQHF
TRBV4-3,CASSPMGQETNYGYTF
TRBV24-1,CATSEAGTGNTGELFF
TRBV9,CASSVGLRDPNYGYTF
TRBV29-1,CSVILALETRTGELFF
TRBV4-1,CASSQDPAGLAGGPRYEQYF
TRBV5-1,CASSPWTGGLEQFF
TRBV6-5,CASTLKPYGYTF
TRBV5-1,CASRLVGTGGEKLFF
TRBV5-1,CASSLGLVLETQYF
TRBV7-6,CASSLTLGQSLAGAAEQFF
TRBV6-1,CASSELSWNTEAFF
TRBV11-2,CASSLTGLAVETDTQYF
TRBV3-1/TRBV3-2,CASSQPAFWDTHPYEQYF
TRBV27,CASSLRTSGRVGTDTQYF
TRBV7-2,CASSSMTSGRTQFF
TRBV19,CATGQVVFQETQYF
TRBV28,CASRRVLSGYTF
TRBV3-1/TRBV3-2,CASSLGDIAYEQYF
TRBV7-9,CASSSQQATYEQYF
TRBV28,CASSLTAGFDTQYF
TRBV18,CASSPPGGGKAFF